These 25 T cell receptor beta chains were all obtained from the same sample, sequenced in a study of patients and donors after allogeneic stem cell transplantation. TCRdb itself ran the RT-PCR reads through MiXCR, one entry per CDR3 protein. This sample has 80,000 to 90,000 distinct CDR3 sequences, with roughly 48% found just once. The sequencing sample was made of blood, either unsorted or a sorted T cell fraction (not recorded which). The receptor source for this set is a human donor who was either an allogeneic HSCT recipient or a stem cell or donor lymphocyte infusion donor (not recorded which). It is not recorded whose cells these are; they may come from a transplant donor.

In DNA, the CDR3 is TGTGCCAGCAGCTCGGACGAGCCAACTAATGAAAAACTGTTTTTT. This translates into CASSSDEPTNEKLFF. The gene calls are TRBV9 and TRBJ1-4; D is unresolved. The germline CDR1 and CDR2 sequences are SGDLS and YYNGEE. The CDR3 sequence is 15 residues long. The germline V and J ends were trimmed by 4 bases and 0 bases, with 10 bases remaining between them. Full variable domain (rest looked up from reference TRBV9 and TRBJ1-4): DSGVTQTPKHLITATGQRVTLRCSPRSGDLSVYWYQQSLDQGLQFLIQYYNGEERAKGNILERFSAQQFPDLHSELNLSSLELGDSALYFCASSSDEPTNEKLFFGSGTQLSVL.

The chain recombines TRBV29-1 with TRBJ1-2; TRBD1 agrees at 7 bases. This CDR3 comprises 13 residues. Unmatched junction bases numbered 7, after V lost 5 bases and J lost 4 bases. Germline-derived CDR1 and CDR2 are SQVTM and ANQGSEA. CDR3 coding DNA: TGCAGCGTTCTAAACACAGGGGTCTATGGCTACACCTTC. This encodes CSVLNTGVYGYTF.

V is TRBV29-1 and J is TRBJ1-2; D perhaps matches TRBD1 (5 bases). Germline CDR1 is SQVTM and CDR2 is ANQGSEA. The CDR3 is 10 amino acids. Trimming took off 6 bases at V and 6 bases at J, with 8 bases between the two ends. As DNA, the CDR3 is TGCAGCGTGGGGACGGATGGCTACACCTTC. Protein product: CSVGTDGYTF.

The chain carries TRBV9 and TRBJ2-1, with D maybe TRBD2 (6 bases). The CDR3 consists of 15 residues. The ends were cut back, 0 bases at V and 3 bases at J, with 10 bases in the middle. From germline, CDR1 is SGDLS and CDR2 YYNGEE. DNA for the CDR3: TGTGCCAGCAGCGTAGGCGGGATTAGCTACAATGAGCAGTTCTTC. The encoded protein is CASSVGGISYNEQFF.

This rearrangement joins TRBV5-1 to TRBJ1-3; a possible D gene is TRBD1 (6 bases). V dropped 4 bases and J dropped 0 bases, with 14 bases sitting between them. CDR1 and CDR2 from the germline V gene are SGHRS and YFSETQ. The CDR3 runs to 16 residues. CDR3 sequence reads: CASSPGGANSGNTIYF. The CDR3 DNA sequence: TGCGCCAGCAGCCCCGGGGGGGCGAACTCTGGAAACACCATATATTTT.

The chain links TRBV27 to TRBJ2-7, with 8 bases identical to TRBD1. The CDR3 is 19 amino acids. With 4 bases clipped from V and 0 bases from J, the junction kept 17 bases outside the gene matches. CDR1 and CDR2 from the germline V gene are MNHEY and SMNVEV (reference sequence). CDR3 bases: TGTGCCAGCAGTTCATTCCCCCCCAAACAGGGGGAAAGCTCCTACGAGCAGTACTTC. It codes for CASSSFPPKQGESSYEQYF.

This clonotype was found a few times. V usage is TRBV9 and J usage is TRBJ2-5, with D perhaps TRBD2 (5 bases). Looked up from germline, CDR1 is SGDLS and CDR2 is YYNGEE. The CDR3 is 14 residues long. The V end lost 7 bases, the J end lost 4 bases, and 17 bases lay between the germline ends. The CDR3 here is CASAYGGGGETQYF. As DNA, the CDR3 is TGTGCCAGCGCATATGGCGGAGGAGGAGAGACCCAGTACTTC.

Only a few counts were recorded for this clonotype. The rearrangement uses TRBV3-1 and TRBJ1-1, with D possibly matching TRBD1 (5 bases). The CDR3 length is 18 residues. CDR1 and CDR2 (germline): LGHDT, YNNKEL (reference sequence). Trimming removed 0 bases from V and 3 bases from J, with 20 bases in between. The CDR3 DNA is TGTGCCAGCAGCCAAGATGGGGTAAGGGGAGTTTGGGACACTGAAGCTTTCTTT. This codes for CASSQDGVRGVWDTEAFF.

This sequence joins TRBV5-1 and TRBJ2-2; D perhaps matches TRBD2 (5 bases). The CDR3 extends over 14 amino acids. V was trimmed by 0 bases and J by 7 bases, leaving 10 bases between them. CDR1 SGHRS and CDR2 YFSETQ come from the germline V gene. The CDR3 DNA reads as TGCGCCAGCAGCTTGGACCTCGGGAACGGGGAGCTGTTTTTT. It translates to CASSLDLGNGELFF.

V usage is TRBV5-1 and J usage is TRBJ1-6, with a weak D call TRBD1 (5 bases). CDR1 SGHRS and CDR2 YFSETQ come from the germline V gene. This CDR3 is built from 14 residues. V lost 2 bases to trimming and J lost 7 bases, with 10 bases between them. The CDR3 region is CASSLIGENSPLHF. CDR3 sequence (DNA): TGCGCCAGCAGCTTAATAGGGGAAAATTCACCCCTCCACTTT.

This chain joins TRBV7-3 and TRBJ1-2, with 7 bases aligning to TRBD1. The J segment lost 5 bases and the V segment lost 5 bases, leaving 2 bases of the junction unmatched. CDR1 is SGHTA and CDR2 is FQGTGA in the germline V gene. The CDR3 length is 12 residues. The CDR3 sequence is CASSAGQYGYTF. DNA for the CDR3: TGTGCCAGCAGCGCGGGACAGTATGGCTACACCTTC.

V is TRBV12-3 or TRBV12-4 and J is TRBJ1-1; D uncertain. This CDR3 region has 14 residues. V lost 7 bases and J 1 base, leaving 13 bases between the germline ends. The CDR3 loop reads CASTEGAPNTEAFF. The DNA for the CDR3 is TGTGCCAGCACCGAGGGTGCTCCGAACACTGAAGCTTTCTTT.

The CDR3 bases are TGTGCCTCGACTTATGTGACAGGGGGTTCCAATCAGCCCCAGCATTTT. Protein: CASTYVTGGSNQPQHF. The rearrangement uses TRBV30 and TRBJ1-5, with 9 bases aligning to TRBD1. This CDR3 spans 16 amino acids. CDR1 and CDR2 (germline): GTSNPN, SVGIG (reference sequence). V lost 7 bases, J lost 3 bases, and 13 bases stayed unmatched. Looking up the rest from reference TRBV30 and TRBJ1-5 gives the full variable domain: SQTIHQWPATLVQPVGSPLSLECTVEGTSNPNLYWYRQAAGRGLQLLFYSVGIGQISSEVPQNLSASRPQDRQFILSSKKLLLSDSGFYLCASTYVTGGSNQPQHFGDGTRLSIL.

This sequence joins TRBV29-1 and TRBJ1-4; D is undetermined. Trimming took 4 bases from V and 0 from J, leaving 9 bases between them. Germline lookup yields CDR1 SQVTM and CDR2 ANQGSEA. This CDR3 region has 14 residues. CDR3 amino acids: CSVGGAATNEKLFF. The CDR3 bases are TGCAGCGTTGGGGGAGCCGCAACTAATGAAAAACTGTTTTTT.

J is TRBJ1-2 and V is TRBV20-1; no firm D call. Trimming took off 4 bases at V and 8 bases at J, with 8 bases between the two ends. Per germline, CDR1 DFQATT and CDR2 SNEGSKA (reference sequence). This CDR3 contains 10 residues. This chain's CDR3 is CSATPGGYTF. The CDR3 DNA reads TGCAGTGCTACACCCGGGGGCTACACCTTC.

The sample holds a few counts of this clonotype. The J gene is TRBJ1-5, the V gene TRBV7-9, with TRBD1 matching 10 bases. CDR3 length: 14 amino acids. Germline V gene data show CDR1 as SEHNR and CDR2 as FQNEAQ (reference sequence). Germline trimming cut 3 bases from V and 7 bases from J; bases unmatched to any gene: 3. CDR3 bases: TGTGCCAGCAGCTTCGGGACAGGGGCGCAGCCCCAGCATTTT. Protein product: CASSFGTGAQPQHF.

V and J are TRBV5-1 and TRBJ1-3; D is perhaps TRBD1 (5 bases). This CDR3 spans 15 amino acids. The germline V gene encodes CDR1 SGHRS and CDR2 YFSETQ. Trimming shortened V by 0 bases and J by 0 bases, and 7 bases separated the two germline ends. The CDR3 nucleotides are TGCGCCAGCAGCTTGGAGGGGAACTCTGGAAACACCATATATTTT. Its translation is CASSLEGNSGNTIYF.

The chain uses TRBV9 and TRBJ1-5; D possibly corresponds to TRBD1 (5 bases). The CDR3 contains 14 residues. V lost 4 bases, J lost 7 bases, and 15 bases lay in between. In germline, CDR1 is SGDLS, CDR2 YYNGEE. The CDR3 loop reads CASSPSGGGQPQHF. The CDR3 DNA is TGTGCCAGCAGCCCCAGTGGGGGTGGCCAGCCCCAGCATTTT.

The chain is built from TRBV12-3 or TRBV12-4 and TRBJ2-1; TRBD2 matches 12 bases. The CDR3 has 12 residues. V was clipped by 10 bases and J by 10 bases; unmatched bases: 5. CDR3 sequence reads: CATGLAGREQFF. CDR3 sequence (DNA): TGTGCCACCGGACTAGCGGGACGGGAGCAGTTCTTC.

This chain uses TRBV15 with TRBJ2-7; tentative D call: TRBD2 (6 bases). Germline values: CDR1 LNHNV, CDR2 YYDKDF (reference sequence). Trimming removed 1 base at V and 1 base at J, with 8 bases between. The CDR3 is 14 amino acids. This chain's CDR3 is CATSRVRGSYEQYF. The CDR3 DNA reads TGTGCCACCAGCAGAGTGCGGGGATCCTACGAGCAGTACTTC. The variable domain in full, with the rest retrieved from reference TRBV15 and TRBJ2-7, is DAMVIQNPRYQVTQFGKPVTLSCSQTLNHNVMYWYQQKSSQAPKLLFHYYDKDFNNEADTPDNFQSRRPNTSFCFLDIRSPGLGDTAMYLCATSRVRGSYEQYFGPGTRLTVT.

This clonotype was observed a handful of times. The chain uses TRBV2 and TRBJ2-4; D possibly corresponds to TRBD1 (6 bases). The CDR3 runs 15 residues. Per the germline V gene, CDR1 is SNHLY and CDR2 is FYNNEI. V was shortened by 5 bases and J by 6 bases, with 17 bases between the two germline ends. In nucleotides, the CDR3 is TGTGCCAGCAGTCCACAGGGTGTTGGGCTAAACATTCAGTACTTC. This codes for CASSPQGVGLNIQYF.

This clonotype appeared a few times. J is TRBJ1-1 and V is TRBV7-8; D unresolved. This CDR3 spans 14 amino acids. Germline CDR1 and CDR2: SGHVS and FQNEAQ. V was clipped by 1 base and J by 5 bases, with 11 bases between them. CDR3 sequence (DNA): TGTGCCAGCAGCTTAGTCCCAGGACTAACTGAAGCTTTCTTT. This sequence encodes CASSLVPGLTEAFF.

This chain links TRBV28 with TRBJ2-7; the match to TRBD2 covers 11 bases. The CDR3 is 16 residues long. Germline-derived CDR1 and CDR2 are MDHEN and SYDVKM. Unmatched junction bases numbered 8, after V lost 3 bases and J lost 4 bases. The CDR3 region has the DNA TGTGCCAGCAGTTTGTTCGGGACTAGCGGAAGATACGAGCAGTACTTC. Translation gives CASSLFGTSGRYEQYF.

The chain uses TRBV12-3 or TRBV12-4 and TRBJ1-6, with TRBD1 matching 8 bases. With V trimmed by 5 bases and J by 9 bases, 12 bases remained unmatched. This CDR3 is built from 16 residues. CDR3 protein: CASSQSTGVLSSPLHF. The CDR3 coding sequence is TGTGCCAGCAGTCAGTCGACAGGGGTCCTGTCTTCACCCCTCCACTTT.

The rearrangement links TRBV4-2 to TRBJ1-4; D is uncertain. This CDR3 spans 12 amino acids. V lost 3 bases to trimming and J lost 3 bases, with 2 bases between them. CDR1 and CDR2 (germline): LGHNA, YNFKEQ. Written as DNA, the CDR3 is TGTGCCAGCAGCCATGCTAATGAAAAACTGTTTTTT. The encoded protein is CASSHANEKLFF.